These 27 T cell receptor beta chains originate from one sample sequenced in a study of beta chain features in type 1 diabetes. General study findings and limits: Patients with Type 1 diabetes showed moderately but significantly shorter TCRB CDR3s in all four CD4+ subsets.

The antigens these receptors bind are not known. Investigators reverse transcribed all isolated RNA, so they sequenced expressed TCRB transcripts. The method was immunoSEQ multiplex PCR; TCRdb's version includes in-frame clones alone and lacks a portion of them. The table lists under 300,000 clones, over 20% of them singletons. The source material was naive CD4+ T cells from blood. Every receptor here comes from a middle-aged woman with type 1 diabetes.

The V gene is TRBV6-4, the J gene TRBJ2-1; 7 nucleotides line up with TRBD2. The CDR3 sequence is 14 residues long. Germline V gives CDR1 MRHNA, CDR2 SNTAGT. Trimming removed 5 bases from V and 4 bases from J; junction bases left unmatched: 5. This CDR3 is CASSPGLTYNEQFF. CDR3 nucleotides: TGTGCCAGCAGTCCGGGACTAACTTACAATGAGCAGTTCTTC.

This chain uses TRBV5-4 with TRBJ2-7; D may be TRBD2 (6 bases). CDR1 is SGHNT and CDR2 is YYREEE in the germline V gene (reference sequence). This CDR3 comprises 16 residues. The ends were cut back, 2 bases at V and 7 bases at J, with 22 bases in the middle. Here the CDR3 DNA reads TGTGCCAGCAGCTTTGGCGGGCGGGACGGGTCTCAAGAGCAGTACTTC. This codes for CASSFGGRDGSQEQYF.

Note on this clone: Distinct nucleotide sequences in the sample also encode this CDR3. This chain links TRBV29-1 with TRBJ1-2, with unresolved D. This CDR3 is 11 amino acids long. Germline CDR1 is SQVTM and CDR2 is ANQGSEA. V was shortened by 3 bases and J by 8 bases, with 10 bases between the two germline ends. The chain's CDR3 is CSVESGYGYTF. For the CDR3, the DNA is TGCAGCGTTGAGTCGGGGTACGGCTACACCTTC.

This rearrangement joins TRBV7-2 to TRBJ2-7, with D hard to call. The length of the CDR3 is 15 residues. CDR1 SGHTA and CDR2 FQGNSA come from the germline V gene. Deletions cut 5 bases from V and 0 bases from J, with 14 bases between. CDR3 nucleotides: TGTGCCAGCAGCCTTAAACTCGGAGTCTCCTACGAGCAGTACTTC. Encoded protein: CASSLKLGVSYEQYF.

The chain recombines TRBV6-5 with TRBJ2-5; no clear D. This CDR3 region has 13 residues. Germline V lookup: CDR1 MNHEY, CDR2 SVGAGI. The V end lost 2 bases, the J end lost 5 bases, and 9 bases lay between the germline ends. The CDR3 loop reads CASSYLQAETQYF. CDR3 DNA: TGTGCCAGCAGTTACCTCCAAGCGGAGACCCAGTACTTC.

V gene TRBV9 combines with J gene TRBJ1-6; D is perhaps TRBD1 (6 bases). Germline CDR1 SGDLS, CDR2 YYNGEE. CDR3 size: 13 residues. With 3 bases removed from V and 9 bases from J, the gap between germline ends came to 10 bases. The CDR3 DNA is TGTGCCAGCAGCGCTCCGACAGGTTCACCCCTCCACTTT. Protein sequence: CASSAPTGSPLHF. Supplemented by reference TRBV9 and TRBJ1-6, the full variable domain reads DSGVTQTPKHLITATGQRVTLRCSPRSGDLSVYWYQQSLDQGLQFLIQYYNGEERAKGNILERFSAQQFPDLHSELNLSSLELGDSALYFCASSAPTGSPLHFGNGTRLTVT.

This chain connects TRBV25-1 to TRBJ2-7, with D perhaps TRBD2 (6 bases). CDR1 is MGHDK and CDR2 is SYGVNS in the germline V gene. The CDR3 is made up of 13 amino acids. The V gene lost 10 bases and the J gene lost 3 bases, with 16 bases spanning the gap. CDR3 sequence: CATGPRGVYEQYF. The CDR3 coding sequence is TGTGCCACGGGACCGCGGGGCGTCTACGAGCAGTACTTC.

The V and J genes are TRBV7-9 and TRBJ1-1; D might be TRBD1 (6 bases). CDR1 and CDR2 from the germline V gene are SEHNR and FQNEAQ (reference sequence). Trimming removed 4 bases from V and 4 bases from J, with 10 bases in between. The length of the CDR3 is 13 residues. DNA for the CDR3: TGTGCCAGCAGCTATCAGGGGAGCACTGAAGCTTTCTTT. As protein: CASSYQGSTEAFF. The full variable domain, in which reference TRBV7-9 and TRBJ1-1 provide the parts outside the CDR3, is DTGVSQNPRHKITKRGQNVTFRCDPISEHNRLYWYRQTLGQGPEFLTYFQNEAQLEKSRLLSDRFSAERPKGSFSTLEIQRTEQGDSAMYLCASSYQGSTEAFFGQGTRLTVV.

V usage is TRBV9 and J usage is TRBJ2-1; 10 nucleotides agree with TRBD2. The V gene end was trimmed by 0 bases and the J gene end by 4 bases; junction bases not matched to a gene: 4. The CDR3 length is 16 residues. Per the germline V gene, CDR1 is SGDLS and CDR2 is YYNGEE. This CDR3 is CASSVGGTSAYNEQFF. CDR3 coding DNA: TGTGCCAGCAGCGTAGGAGGGACTAGCGCGTACAATGAGCAGTTCTTC.

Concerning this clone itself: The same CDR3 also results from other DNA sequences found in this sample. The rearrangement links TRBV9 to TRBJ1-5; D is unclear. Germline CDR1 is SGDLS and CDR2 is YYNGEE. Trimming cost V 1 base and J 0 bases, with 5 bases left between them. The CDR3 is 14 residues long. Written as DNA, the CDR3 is TGTGCCAGCAGCGTAAGCGGTAGCAATCAGCCCCAGCATTTT. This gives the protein CASSVSGSNQPQHF.

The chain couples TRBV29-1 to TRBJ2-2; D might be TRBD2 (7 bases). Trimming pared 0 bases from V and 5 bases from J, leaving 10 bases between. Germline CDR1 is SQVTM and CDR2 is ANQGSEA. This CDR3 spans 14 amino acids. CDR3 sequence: CSVEEQGGTGELFF. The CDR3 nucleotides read TGCAGCGTTGAAGAACAGGGAGGGACCGGGGAGCTGTTTTTT.

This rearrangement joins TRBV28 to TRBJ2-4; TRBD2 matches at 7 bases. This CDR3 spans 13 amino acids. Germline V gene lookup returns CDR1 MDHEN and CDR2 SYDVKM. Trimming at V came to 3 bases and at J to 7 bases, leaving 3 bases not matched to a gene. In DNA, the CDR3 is TGTGCCAGCAGTTTGCGGGAGACGAACATTCAGTACTTC. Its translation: CASSLRETNIQYF.

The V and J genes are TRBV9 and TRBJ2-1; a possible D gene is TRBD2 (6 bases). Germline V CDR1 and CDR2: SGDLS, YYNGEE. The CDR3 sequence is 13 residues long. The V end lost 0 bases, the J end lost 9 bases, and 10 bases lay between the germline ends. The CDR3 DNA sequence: TGTGCCAGCAGCGTAGGTAGTAGCGGTGAGCAGTTCTTC. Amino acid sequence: CASSVGSSGEQFF.

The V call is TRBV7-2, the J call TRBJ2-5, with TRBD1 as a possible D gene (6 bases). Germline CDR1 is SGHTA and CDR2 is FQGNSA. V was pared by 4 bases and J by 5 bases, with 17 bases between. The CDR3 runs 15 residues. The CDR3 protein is CASSSYRDRGETQYF. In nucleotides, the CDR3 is TGTGCCAGCAGCTCCTACAGGGATCGCGGCGAGACCCAGTACTTC.

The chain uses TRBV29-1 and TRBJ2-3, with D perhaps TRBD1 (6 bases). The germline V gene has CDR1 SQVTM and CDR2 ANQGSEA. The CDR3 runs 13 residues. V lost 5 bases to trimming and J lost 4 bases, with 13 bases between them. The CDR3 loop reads CSVSSQGPDTQYF. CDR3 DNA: TGCAGCGTTTCATCCCAGGGGCCAGATACGCAGTATTTT.

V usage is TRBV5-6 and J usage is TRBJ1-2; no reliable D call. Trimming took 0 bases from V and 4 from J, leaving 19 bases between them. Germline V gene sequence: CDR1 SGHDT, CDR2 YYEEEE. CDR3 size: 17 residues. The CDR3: CASSLGFGHSSPYGYTF. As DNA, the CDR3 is TGTGCCAGCAGCTTGGGTTTTGGGCATTCTTCTCCCTATGGCTACACCTTC.

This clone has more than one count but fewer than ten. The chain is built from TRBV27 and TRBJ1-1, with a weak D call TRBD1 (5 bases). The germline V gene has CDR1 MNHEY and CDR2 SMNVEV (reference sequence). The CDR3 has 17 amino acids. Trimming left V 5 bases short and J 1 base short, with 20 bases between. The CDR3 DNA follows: TGTGCCAGCAGTAAACCTCTCTTCGGGGGGGAGAACACTGAAGCTTTCTTT. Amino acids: CASSKPLFGGENTEAFF.

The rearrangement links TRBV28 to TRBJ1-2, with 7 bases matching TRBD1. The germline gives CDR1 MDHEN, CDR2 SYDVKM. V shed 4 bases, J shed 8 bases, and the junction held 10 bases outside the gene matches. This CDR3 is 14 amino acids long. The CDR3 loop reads CASSSTTGFLGYTF. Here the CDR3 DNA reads TGTGCCAGCAGTTCTACGACAGGGTTCCTAGGCTACACCTTC.

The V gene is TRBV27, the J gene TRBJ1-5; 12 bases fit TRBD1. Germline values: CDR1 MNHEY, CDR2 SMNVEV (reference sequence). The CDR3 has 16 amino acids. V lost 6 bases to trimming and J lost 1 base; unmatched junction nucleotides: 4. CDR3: CASRGQGALSNQPQHF. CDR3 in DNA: TGTGCCAGCAGGGGACAGGGGGCATTAAGCAATCAGCCCCAGCATTTT.

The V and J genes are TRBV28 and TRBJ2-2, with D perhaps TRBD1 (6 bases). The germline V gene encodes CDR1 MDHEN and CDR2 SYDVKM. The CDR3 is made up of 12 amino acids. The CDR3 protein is CASDSSTGELFF. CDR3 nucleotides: TGTGCTTCGGACAGTTCCACCGGGGAGCTGTTTTTT.

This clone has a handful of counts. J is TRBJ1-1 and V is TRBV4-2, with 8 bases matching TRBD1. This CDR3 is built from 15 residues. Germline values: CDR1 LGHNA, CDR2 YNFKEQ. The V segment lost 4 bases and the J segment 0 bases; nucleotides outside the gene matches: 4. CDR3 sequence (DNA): TGTGCCAGCAGCCGACAGGGGCAAATGAACACTGAAGCTTTCTTT. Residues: CASSRQGQMNTEAFF.

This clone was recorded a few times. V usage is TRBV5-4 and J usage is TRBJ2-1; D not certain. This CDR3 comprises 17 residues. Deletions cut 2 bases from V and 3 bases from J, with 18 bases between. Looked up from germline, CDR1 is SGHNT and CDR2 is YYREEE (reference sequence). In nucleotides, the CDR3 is TGTGCCAGCAGCTTCGCCGGTCCCCGTTCCCTCTACAATGAGCAGTTCTTC. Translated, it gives CASSFAGPRSLYNEQFF. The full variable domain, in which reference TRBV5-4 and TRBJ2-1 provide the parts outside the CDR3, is ETGVTQSPTHLIKTRGQQVTLRCSSQSGHNTVSWYQQALGQGPQFIFQYYREEENGRGNFPPRFSGLQFPNYSSELNVNALELDDSALYLCASSFAGPRSLYNEQFFGPGTRLTVL.

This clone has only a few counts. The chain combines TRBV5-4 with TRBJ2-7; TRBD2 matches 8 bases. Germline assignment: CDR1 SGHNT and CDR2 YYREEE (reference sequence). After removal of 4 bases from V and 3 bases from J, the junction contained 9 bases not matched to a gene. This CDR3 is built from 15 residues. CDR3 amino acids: CASSVAGTSYYEQYF. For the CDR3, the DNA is TGTGCCAGCAGCGTCGCCGGGACTAGTTACTACGAGCAGTACTTC.

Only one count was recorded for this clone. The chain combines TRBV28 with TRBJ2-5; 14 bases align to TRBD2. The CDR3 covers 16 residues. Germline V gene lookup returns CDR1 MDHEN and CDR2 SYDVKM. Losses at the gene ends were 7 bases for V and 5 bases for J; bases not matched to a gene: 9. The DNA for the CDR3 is TGTGCCAGCACCCCCGGACTAGCGGGGGGCTCCGAGACCCAGTACTTC. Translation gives CASTPGLAGGSETQYF.

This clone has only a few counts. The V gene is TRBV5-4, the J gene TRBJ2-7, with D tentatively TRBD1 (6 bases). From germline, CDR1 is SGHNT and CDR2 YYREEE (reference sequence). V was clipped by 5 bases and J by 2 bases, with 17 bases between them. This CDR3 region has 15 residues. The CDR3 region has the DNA TGTGCCAGCAGTTCCGGACAGCCGCGAACCTACGAGCAGTACTTC. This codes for CASSSGQPRTYEQYF.

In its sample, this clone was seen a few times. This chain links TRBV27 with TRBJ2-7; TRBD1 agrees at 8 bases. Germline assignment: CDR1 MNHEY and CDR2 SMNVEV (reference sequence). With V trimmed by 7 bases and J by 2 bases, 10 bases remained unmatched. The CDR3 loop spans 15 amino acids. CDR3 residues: CASNSPGQAPYEQYF. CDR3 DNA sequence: TGTGCCAGCAACTCCCCGGGACAGGCTCCCTACGAGCAGTACTTC.

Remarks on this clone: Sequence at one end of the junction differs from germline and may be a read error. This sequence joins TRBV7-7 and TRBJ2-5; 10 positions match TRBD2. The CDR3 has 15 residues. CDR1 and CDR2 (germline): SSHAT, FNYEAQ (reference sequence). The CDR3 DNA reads TGTGCTAGCAGCATACCCGGGACTAGCGAAGAGACCCAGTACTTC. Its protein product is CASSIPGTSEETQYF.